This T cell receptor beta chain was recorded in a study of vaccination and CD4 T cells after COVID-19. Background on the study: The study collected post-vaccine samples a median approximately 70 days after dose two, with a range of 14 to 241.

The sample holds a few counts of this clonotype. Its antigen remains unknown. Per germline, CDR1 SGHVS and CDR2 FQNEAQ. The ends were cut back, 2 bases at V and 0 bases at J, with 8 bases in the middle. CDR3 length: 15 residues. Cultured CD4+ T cells had their DNA profiled by the Oncomine TCR Beta short-read assay. MiXCR was run by TCRdb on the PCR reads, yielding one entry per CDR3 protein. The sample includes over 20,000 distinct CDR3 sequences, around a third of them seen just once. Time point noted: late sampling 161 to 241 days after vaccination in a few convalescent patients. Indicated treatment: roughly ten-day PBMC culture with coronavirus spike peptide pools or control peptides (ViraFEST assay). Via ViraFEST, peptide pools expanded antigen-specific T cells before TCR sequencing. These CD4+ T cells came from roughly nine-day cultures by negative selection.

The sample here was CD4+ T cells from blood, cultured in vitro, taken about 7 months after SARS-CoV-2 vaccination. This TCR derives from a human donor who had recovered from COVID-19. This rearrangement joins TRBV7-8 to TRBJ1-5; D is unresolved. The CDR3 nucleotides are TGTGCCAGCAGCTTATTCTCAGTTAGCAATCAGCCCCAGCATTTT. The encoded protein is CASSLFSVSNQPQHF.